The 27 T cell receptor beta chains below were found in one sample sequenced in a study of blood T cell repertoires in COVID-19. Data came from immunoSEQ multiplex PCR; TCRdb stores just in-frame clones and leaves some out. The sample consists of 250,000 to 300,000 clones, roughly 91% of them appearing once. The sample consisted of peripheral blood. These TCRs come from a woman aged 25 to 45 with COVID-19, enrolled during active disease.

This chain uses TRBV3-1 (or the pseudogene TRBV3-2) with TRBJ2-2, with D unresolved. The CDR3 has 17 amino acids. CDR1 and CDR2 (germline): LGHDT, YNNKEL (reference sequence). V gave up 0 bases and J gave up 5 bases, with 16 bases separating them. The CDR3 loop reads CASSQDLARPLTGELFF. In DNA form, the CDR3 reads TGTGCCAGCAGCCAAGATCTGGCGAGGCCATTGACCGGGGAGCTGTTTTTT.

The V gene is TRBV27, the J gene TRBJ2-7; TRBD1 agrees at 12 bases. The CDR3 is 14 amino acids. Germline CDR1 reads MNHEY; CDR2 reads SMNVEV (reference sequence). The V segment lost 4 bases and the J segment 8 bases; nucleotides outside the gene matches: 6. CDR3 nucleotide sequence: TGTGCCAGCAGTTGGGGACAGGGGGCCAGTAAGCAGTACTTC. This translates into CASSWGQGASKQYF.

This clone was counted only a few times. The V gene is TRBV4-1, the J gene TRBJ2-6; no definite D call. The CDR3 runs to 15 residues. V lost 5 bases, J lost 0 bases, and 8 bases lay in between. Germline values: CDR1 MGHRA, CDR2 YSYEKL. The DNA for the CDR3 is TGCGCCAGCAGCTCCCAGTTCTCTGGGGCCAACGTCCTGACTTTC. Amino acids: CASSSQFSGANVLTF.

The rearrangement links TRBV7-9 to TRBJ1-2; 7 bases align to TRBD1. The CDR3 covers 12 residues. The germline CDR1 and CDR2 sequences are SEHNR and FQNEAQ (reference sequence). V lost 6 bases and J lost 5; bases outside the gene matches: 3. Here the CDR3 reads CASRGQTYGYTF. The DNA of the CDR3 is TGTGCCAGCAGGGGACAGACGTATGGCTACACCTTC.

The chain is built from TRBV6-6 and TRBJ2-7; D may be TRBD1 (6 bases). Germline CDR1 reads MNHNY; CDR2 reads SVGAGI (reference sequence). V was trimmed by 5 bases and J by 3 bases, leaving 11 bases between them. The CDR3 has 13 amino acids. The CDR3 DNA reads as TGTGCCAGCAGTAAATTGGACAGCTACGAGCAGTACTTC. It specifies CASSKLDSYEQYF.

The chain links TRBV30 to TRBJ2-1; 9 bases are shared with TRBD2. V shed 3 bases, J shed 4 bases, and the junction held 10 bases outside the gene matches. Germline-derived CDR1 and CDR2 are GTSNPN and SVGIG (reference sequence). CDR3 length: 16 amino acids. The chain's CDR3 is CAWRGPVAGVYNEQFF. CDR3 coding DNA: TGTGCCTGGAGGGGCCCGGTAGCGGGGGTATACAATGAGCAGTTCTTC.

This clone was seen a handful of times. V is TRBV27 and J is TRBJ2-7; D unclear. Germline assignment: CDR1 MNHEY and CDR2 SMNVEV (reference sequence). There are 15 residues in the CDR3. Trimming took 2 bases from V and 7 from J, leaving 18 bases between them. In nucleotides, the CDR3 is TGTGCCAGCAGTTTACAGACTCCCCTCGGGTGGGAGCAGTACTTC. It yields the protein CASSLQTPLGWEQYF.

The chain has TRBV6-4 and TRBJ1-5; the D is unclear. There are 16 residues in the CDR3. The germline gives CDR1 MRHNA, CDR2 SNTAGT. Trimming left V 0 bases short and J 7 bases short, with 16 bases between. In nucleotides, the CDR3 is TGTGCCAGCAGTGACTCGAGGCAAAGGATCGTCCAGCCCCAGCATTTT. It codes for CASSDSRQRIVQPQHF.

The V gene is TRBV5-1, the J gene TRBJ2-7, with 9 positions matching TRBD1. The ends lost 2 bases at V and 2 bases at J; junction bases unmatched: 5. CDR3 length: 15 amino acids. Germline V gives CDR1 SGHRS, CDR2 YFSETQ. The CDR3 DNA reads as TGCGCCAGCAGCTTCCGGGACAGGGTACCCTACGAGCAGTACTTC. It yields the protein CASSFRDRVPYEQYF.

This rearrangement joins TRBV5-1 to TRBJ2-7; tentative D call: TRBD1 (5 bases). V lost 7 bases and J lost 1, with 15 bases in between. CDR1 and CDR2 (germline): SGHRS, YFSETQ. This CDR3 contains 14 residues. CDR3 protein: CASSLSRDSYEQYF. CDR3 coding DNA: TGCGCCAGCTCTCTATCCAGGGATTCCTACGAGCAGTACTTC.

The chain couples TRBV7-9 to TRBJ1-2; D is perhaps TRBD1 (5 bases). V was shortened by 1 base and J by 4 bases, with 16 bases between the two germline ends. The CDR3 totals 16 residues. Germline-derived CDR1 and CDR2 are SEHNR and FQNEAQ (reference sequence). CDR3 bases: TGTGCCAGCAGCTTAGGGGGCCGGTATCTAACCTATGGCTACACCTTC. It specifies CASSLGGRYLTYGYTF.

The chain links TRBV21-1 to TRBJ1-1; the D call TRBD1 from the table was never checked on the DNA. TRBV21-1 is an annotated pseudogene. The CDR3 loop spans 16 amino acids. CDR3: CASSKGRDRGNTEAFF. The CDR3 DNA follows: TGTGCCAGCAGCAAAGGGCGGGACAGGGGCAACACTGAAGCTTTCTTT.

The chain employs TRBV19 and TRBJ2-4; tentative D call: TRBD1 (6 bases). The germline V and J ends were trimmed by 5 bases and 9 bases, with 14 bases remaining between them. This CDR3 region has 13 residues. From germline, CDR1 is LNHDA and CDR2 SQIVND (reference sequence). The CDR3: CASSPQGYGIQYF. The CDR3 nucleotides are TGTGCCAGTAGTCCCCAGGGGTACGGCATTCAGTACTTC.

This clone was seen a few times. V is TRBV4-2 and J is TRBJ1-3; D may be TRBD1 (6 bases). Germline CDR1 is LGHNA and CDR2 is YNFKEQ. The V end was cut by 0 bases, the J end by 2 bases, with 23 bases between. This CDR3 has 20 amino acids. For the CDR3, the DNA is TGTGCCAGCAGCCAAGAGTACGTAGTTAGGTACAGGGAAACTGGAAACACCATATATTTT. Amino acids: CASSQEYVVRYRETGNTIYF.

This clone has only one observation. CDR3 sequence: CASSADSLYSPLHF. The CDR3 coding sequence is TGTGCCAGCAGTGCGGACAGCCTATATTCACCCCTCCACTTT. The chain combines TRBV25-1 with TRBJ1-6; perhaps TRBD1 as D (6 bases). Trimming shortened V by 4 bases and J by 8 bases, and 12 bases separated the two germline ends. Germline assignment: CDR1 MGHDK and CDR2 SYGVNS. CDR3 length: 14 amino acids.

In nucleotides, the CDR3 is TGTGCCAGCAGCCGGGACCGGGACAGGGTGAACACTGAAGCTTTCTTT. It translates to CASSRDRDRVNTEAFF. V and J are TRBV5-4 and TRBJ1-1, with 9 nucleotides matching TRBD1. From germline, CDR1 is SGHNT and CDR2 YYREEE (reference sequence). The CDR3 has 16 amino acids. The junction had 7 bases not matched to a gene; V was cut back by 4 bases and J by 0 bases.

V usage is TRBV5-6 and J usage is TRBJ2-7; weak D call: TRBD2 (7 bases). The CDR3 sequence is 14 residues long. Germline V CDR1 and CDR2: SGHDT, YYEEEE. Trimming removed 4 bases at V and 6 bases at J, with 17 bases between. In DNA, the CDR3 is TGTGCCAGCAGCCCGGTAGGGGGGGTCTCCGAGCAGTACTTC. Its protein product is CASSPVGGVSEQYF.

The J gene is TRBJ1-3, the V gene TRBV19; no reliable D call. Trimming took 3 bases from V and 6 from J, leaving 9 bases between them. This CDR3 region has 13 residues. In germline, CDR1 is LNHDA, CDR2 SQIVND (reference sequence). In DNA, the CDR3 is TGTGCCAGTAGTATGGGCAGCTCAAACACCATATATTTT. Its protein is CASSMGSSNTIYF. Full variable domain (remainder filled in from reference TRBV19 and TRBJ1-3): DGGITQSPKYLFRKEGQNVTLSCEQNLNHDAMYWYRQDPGQGLRLIYYSQIVNDFQKGDIAEGYSVSREKKESFPLTVTSAQKNPTAFYLCASSMGSSNTIYFGEGSWLTVV.

This rearrangement joins TRBV6-2 or TRBV6-3 to TRBJ2-7; 13 bases map to TRBD2. This CDR3 region has 14 residues. Unmatched junction bases numbered 2, after V lost 5 bases and J lost 4 bases. The germline V gene encodes CDR1 MNHEY and CDR2 SVGEGT. The CDR3: CASSRTSGGYEQYF. CDR3 DNA sequence: TGTGCCAGCAGTCGGACTAGCGGGGGATACGAGCAGTACTTC.

V and J are TRBV18 and TRBJ2-3, with D possibly matching TRBD1 (5 bases). The CDR3 length is 16 residues. Trimming left V 0 bases short and J 0 bases short, with 10 bases between. CDR1 is KGHSH and CDR2 is LQKENI in the germline V gene. This chain's CDR3 is CASSPPQGSSTDTQYF. The DNA of the CDR3 is TGTGCCAGCTCACCACCCCAGGGATCTAGCACAGATACGCAGTATTTT.

The CDR3 sequence is CASSYWGGETGDSPLHF. The DNA of the CDR3 is TGTGCCAGCAGTTACTGGGGTGGGGAGACAGGGGATTCACCCCTCCACTTT. V and J are TRBV6-2 or TRBV6-3 and TRBJ1-6; 8 nucleotides align to TRBD1. V gave up 1 base and J gave up 8 bases; unmatched junction bases: 10. The CDR3 is 17 residues long. CDR1 and CDR2 from the germline V gene are MNHEY and SVGEGT.

The chain carries TRBV18 and TRBJ1-1, with D unclear. This CDR3 region has 14 residues. CDR1 and CDR2 from the germline V gene are KGHSH and LQKENI. Trimming pared 0 bases from V and 3 bases from J, leaving 8 bases between. Here the CDR3 reads CASSPPSEYTEAFF. CDR3 DNA sequence: TGTGCCAGCTCACCACCGTCCGAGTACACTGAAGCTTTCTTT.

The V gene is TRBV5-1, the J gene TRBJ1-1; 8 nucleotides match TRBD1. CDR1 SGHRS and CDR2 YFSETQ come from the germline V gene. With V trimmed by 5 bases and J by 2 bases, 11 bases remained unmatched. There are 16 residues in the CDR3. This chain's CDR3 is CASRQTYRGRNTEAFF. The CDR3 region has the DNA TGCGCCAGCAGGCAAACCTACAGGGGGAGAAACACTGAAGCTTTCTTT.

This sequence joins TRBV14 and TRBJ2-7; D is ambiguous. CDR1 and CDR2 (germline): SGHDN, FVKESK. This CDR3 is built from 15 residues. Deletions cut 2 bases from V and 6 bases from J, with 17 bases between. CDR3 residues: CASSQLFAAIREQYF. The CDR3 DNA reads TGTGCCAGCAGCCAATTATTTGCAGCGATCCGCGAGCAGTACTTC.

This sequence joins TRBV27 and TRBJ1-5; 7 bases line up with TRBD1. Germline loops: CDR1 MNHEY, CDR2 SMNVEV (reference sequence). The CDR3 is made up of 14 amino acids. Trimming took 4 bases from V and 2 from J; bases not matched to a gene: 2. CDR3 DNA: TGTGCCAGCAGTTCTCAGGGGGGCAATCAGCCCCAGCATTTT. The encoded protein is CASSSQGGNQPQHF.

The chain joins TRBV9 to TRBJ2-7, with 7 bases fitting TRBD1. CDR1 is SGDLS and CDR2 is YYNGEE in the germline V gene. This CDR3 has 15 amino acids. With V trimmed by 0 bases and J by 2 bases, 5 bases remained unmatched. The CDR3 DNA sequence: TGTGCCAGCAGCGTAGCTGGGACAGCGGCCTACGAGCAGTACTTC. Protein: CASSVAGTAAYEQYF.

This chain uses TRBV25-1 with TRBJ2-2, with 9 bases aligning to TRBD1. V shed 2 bases and J 4 bases; nucleotides not matched to a gene: 5. The germline V gene has CDR1 MGHDK and CDR2 SYGVNS. This CDR3 region has 16 residues. The chain's CDR3 is CASSERSDRGTGELFF. CDR3 coding DNA: TGTGCCAGCAGTGAAAGGTCGGACAGGGGCACCGGGGAGCTGTTTTTT.